The 3 T cell receptor beta chains given below trace back to one sample, sequenced in a study of T cell clonality in common variable immunodeficiency. The protocol was immunoSEQ multiplex PCR, while the TCRdb copy is restricted to in-frame clones and leaves out a portion. Recorded here are around 39,000 clones, none singletons. Sequenced: peripheral blood mononuclear cells. These TCRs come from a person between 18 and 75 years old in good health.

This clone was counted at least ten times. CDR3 DNA, as far as it was read: TGCAGTGCTAGAGATCCCCTTAATACCGGGACAGTTACCTACGAG. Translated: CSARDPLNTGTVTYE. The whole CDR3 reads CSARDPLNTGTVTYEQYF. The chain has TRBV20-1 and TRBJ2-7; 7 nucleotides agree with TRBD1. The CDR3 end is not reached by the read, which stops 3 residues before it; the germline J gene fills it in. The germline CDR1 and CDR2 sequences are DFQATT and SNEGSKA (reference sequence). The trim removed 0 bases at V and 2 bases at J, leaving 16 bases unmatched. This CDR3 is built from 18 residues.

There are many counts of this clone. From the germline J gene comes the end of the CDR3, since the read stops 3 residues before it. This chain joins TRBV18 and TRBJ2-7, with 8 positions matching TRBD2. Germline V gene sequence: CDR1 KGHSH, CDR2 LQKENI. V shed 2 bases, J shed 4 bases, and the junction held 1 base outside the gene matches. CDR3 length: 13 residues. CDR3 DNA (partial): TGTGCCAGCTCACCAACGGGGGGGTACGAG. As protein: CASSPTGGYE. The full CDR3 is CASSPTGGYEQYF. The complete variable domain, with remaining parts taken from reference TRBV18 and TRBJ2-7, reads NAGVMQNPRHLVRRRGQEARLRCSPMKGHSHVYWYRQLPEEGLKFMVYLQKENIIDESGMPKERFSAEFPKEGPSILRIQQVVRGDSAAYFCASSPTGGYEQYFGPGTRLTVT.

Concerning this clone itself: The read terminates 3 residues before the CDR3 end, so the remaining end is supplied by the germline J gene. The rearrangement links TRBV20-1 to TRBJ2-5; no firm D call. In germline, CDR1 is DFQATT, CDR2 SNEGSKA (reference sequence). This CDR3 spans 14 amino acids. V was clipped by 2 bases and J by 0 bases, with 10 bases between them. Partial CDR3 DNA: TGCAGTGCTAGACCCGGTGCCCACCAAGAGACC. Translated, it gives CSARPGAHQET. The CDR3 in full is CSARPGAHQETQYF.